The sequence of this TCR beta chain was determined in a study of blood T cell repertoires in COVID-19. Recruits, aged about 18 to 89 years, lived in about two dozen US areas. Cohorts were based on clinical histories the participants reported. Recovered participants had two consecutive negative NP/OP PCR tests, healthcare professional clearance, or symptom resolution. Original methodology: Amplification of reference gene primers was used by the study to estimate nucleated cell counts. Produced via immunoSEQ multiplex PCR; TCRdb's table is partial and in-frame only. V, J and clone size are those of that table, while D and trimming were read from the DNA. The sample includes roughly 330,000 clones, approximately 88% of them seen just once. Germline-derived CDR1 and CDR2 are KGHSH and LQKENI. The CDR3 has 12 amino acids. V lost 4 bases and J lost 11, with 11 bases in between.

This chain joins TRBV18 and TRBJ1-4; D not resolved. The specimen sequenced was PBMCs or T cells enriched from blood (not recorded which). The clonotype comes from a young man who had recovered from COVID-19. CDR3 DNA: TGTGCCAGCTCACTCCGCCTTGAGAAACTGTTTTTT. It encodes CASSLRLEKLFF.